This passage covers 16 T cell receptor beta chains from one sample sequenced in a study of blood T cell repertoires in COVID-19. Sequencing was performed with immunoSEQ multiplex PCR; in TCRdb, only in-frame clones are kept and a portion is missing. The sample yields more than 200,000 clones, approximately 86% seen once. Material: peripheral blood. These receptors were obtained from a human donor in a cohort sampled during active COVID-19.

This clone was counted once. This chain connects TRBV5-1 to TRBJ1-1, with D unclear. The germline CDR1 and CDR2 sequences are SGHRS and YFSETQ. V dropped 0 bases and J dropped 4 bases, with 13 bases sitting between them. CDR3 length: 15 amino acids. CDR3 in amino acids: CASSLDEGRLTEAFF. CDR3 DNA: TGCGCCAGCAGCTTGGATGAGGGAAGACTCACTGAAGCTTTCTTT.

The V and J genes are TRBV10-1 and TRBJ2-1; 8 positions agree with TRBD2. There are 15 residues in the CDR3. Germline-derived CDR1 and CDR2 are WNHNN and SYGVQD (reference sequence). V lost 1 base and J lost 6; bases outside the gene matches: 5. CDR3 DNA: TGCGCCAGCAGTGAGTATGCGGGGGGACCCAATGAGCAGTTCTTC. Translated, it gives CASSEYAGGPNEQFF.

This sequence joins TRBV5-4 and TRBJ2-7, with D possibly TRBD1 on 5 matching bases. CDR3 length: 13 amino acids. V shed 4 bases and J shed 7 bases, with 15 bases lying between them. Germline CDR1 SGHNT, CDR2 YYREEE (reference sequence). CDR3 DNA: TGTGCCAGCAGCCCGGACACGTCCAGGGAGCAGTACTTC. Protein: CASSPDTSREQYF. The variable domain in full, with the rest retrieved from reference TRBV5-4 and TRBJ2-7, is ETGVTQSPTHLIKTRGQQVTLRCSSQSGHNTVSWYQQALGQGPQFIFQYYREEENGRGNFPPRFSGLQFPNYSSELNVNALELDDSALYLCASSPDTSREQYFGPGTRLTVT.

This chain connects TRBV6-5 to TRBJ2-7, with D possibly TRBD1 on 6 matching bases. This CDR3 spans 14 amino acids. The germline gives CDR1 MNHEY, CDR2 SVGAGI. V dropped 5 bases and J dropped 4 bases, with 15 bases sitting between them. The CDR3, as DNA: TGTGCCAGCAGTACTGGGACATCTTGGTACGAGCAGTACTTC. Residues: CASSTGTSWYEQYF.

This CDR3 is CASSFDRGNYGYTF. DNA of the CDR3: TGTGCCAGCAGCTTCGACAGGGGAAACTATGGCTACACCTTC. The V and J genes are TRBV6-5 and TRBJ1-2; 8 bases are shared with TRBD1. V lost 6 bases to trimming and J lost 2 bases; unmatched junction nucleotides: 5. The CDR3 is 14 residues long. CDR1 is MNHEY, CDR2 SVGAGI, per germline.

This clone was observed once. This sequence joins TRBV5-4 and TRBJ2-1; 7 bases map to TRBD1. The CDR3 is 14 amino acids. Germline CDR1 and CDR2: SGHNT and YYREEE (reference sequence). The V segment lost 3 bases and the J segment 4 bases; nucleotides outside the gene matches: 4. The DNA for the CDR3 is TGTGCCAGCAGCTCAAGACAGGGTTACAATGAGCAGTTCTTC. Translating gives CASSSRQGYNEQFF.

This chain connects TRBV6-4 to TRBJ2-2; tentative D call: TRBD2 (6 bases). Germline CDR1 reads MRHNA; CDR2 reads SNTAGT. V shed 2 bases and J shed 5 bases, with 15 bases lying between them. The CDR3 loop spans 16 amino acids. This CDR3 is CASSDAYSGETGELFF. The CDR3 DNA is TGTGCCAGCAGTGACGCCTACTCGGGGGAGACCGGGGAGCTGTTTTTT.

The rearrangement uses TRBV19 and TRBJ1-2, with 8 bases matching TRBD1. The CDR3 is made up of 14 amino acids. Germline lookup yields CDR1 LNHDA and CDR2 SQIVND (reference sequence). The V segment lost 3 bases and the J segment 0 bases; nucleotides outside the gene matches: 0. Written as DNA, the CDR3 is TGTGCCAGTAGTATGACAGGGGCTAACTATGGCTACACCTTC. Protein product: CASSMTGANYGYTF.

This chain links TRBV7-9 with TRBJ2-3; 10 positions match TRBD1. Trimming took 6 bases from V and 7 from J; bases not matched to a gene: 13. The CDR3 has 16 residues. Germline assignment: CDR1 SEHNR and CDR2 FQNEAQ (reference sequence). The DNA for the CDR3 is TGTGCCAGCAGACCAAGTTGGGACAGGGGTTTACATACGCAGTATTTT. It encodes CASRPSWDRGLHTQYF.

The rearrangement links TRBV7-2 to TRBJ2-7, with 14 bases fitting TRBD2. V lost 2 bases, J lost 3 bases, and 9 bases stayed unmatched. CDR1 is SGHTA, CDR2 FQGNSA, per germline. The CDR3 runs to 18 residues. The CDR3 region is CASSLSLGLAGGFYEQYF. Here the CDR3 DNA reads TGTGCCAGCAGCTTATCTCTTGGACTAGCGGGAGGCTTCTACGAGCAGTACTTC.

V and J are TRBV4-3 and TRBJ1-3; no reliable D call. CDR3 size: 17 residues. Germline CDR1 is LGHNA and CDR2 is YSLEER. V was clipped by 2 bases and J by 0 bases, with 14 bases between them. The DNA of the CDR3 is TGCGCCAGCAGCCAATCTTCTCAGGCATCCTCTGGAAACACCATATATTTT. The encoded protein is CASSQSSQASSGNTIYF.

The rearrangement joins TRBV3-1 (or the pseudogene TRBV3-2) to TRBJ2-3, with 10 bases matching TRBD2. With 1 base clipped from V and 2 bases from J, the junction kept 3 bases outside the gene matches. Germline values: CDR1 LGHDT, CDR2 YNNKEL (reference sequence). The CDR3 is 16 residues long. CDR3 sequence: CASSQVSGRTTDTQYF. CDR3 nucleotide sequence: TGTGCCAGCAGCCAAGTTAGCGGGAGGACCACAGATACGCAGTATTTT.

This clone was picked up many times. V usage is TRBV7-2 and J usage is TRBJ2-6; tentatively, D is TRBD1 (5 bases). The germline CDR1 and CDR2 sequences are SGHTA and FQGNSA. The V gene lost 6 bases and the J gene lost 0 bases, with 12 bases spanning the gap. CDR3 length: 16 amino acids. The CDR3 region has the DNA TGTGCCAGCAGTCAAATTCAGGGCTCTGGGGCCAACGTCCTGACTTTC. It is translated as CASSQIQGSGANVLTF.

V is TRBV4-3 and J is TRBJ1-5, with D possibly TRBD1 on 5 matching bases. The V end was cut by 4 bases, the J end by 0 bases, with 7 bases between. The CDR3 is made up of 14 amino acids. CDR1 and CDR2 (germline): LGHNA, YSLEER. CDR3 residues: CASSLGLSNQPQHF. CDR3 DNA: TGCGCCAGCAGCCTGGGACTTAGCAATCAGCCCCAGCATTTT.

The rearrangement uses TRBV7-2 and TRBJ2-2; TRBD2 matches 10 bases. CDR1 and CDR2 (germline): SGHTA, FQGNSA. The CDR3 is 17 residues long. The V gene end was trimmed by 7 bases and the J gene end by 0 bases; junction bases not matched to a gene: 8. The CDR3 region has the DNA TGTGCCAGCAAAACTATAGCGGGGGGTTCGAACACCGGGGAGCTGTTTTTT. It is translated as CASKTIAGGSNTGELFF.

The rearrangement joins TRBV3-1 (or the pseudogene TRBV3-2) to TRBJ1-2; 8 positions agree with TRBD1. This CDR3 contains 16 residues. The V gene's germline CDR1 is LGHDT and CDR2 YNNKEL (reference sequence). Trimming cost V 3 bases and J 1 base; bases outside gene matches: 7. For the CDR3, the DNA is TGTGCCAGCAGCCAGGCGGACAGGGCGTTTAACTATGGCTACACCTTC. Its protein is CASSQADRAFNYGYTF.